This TCR beta chain is drawn from a study of T cell responses to AZD1222 COVID-19 vaccine. Study-level background: Pooled samples include second doses given at about 4 or 12 weeks.

A word on this clone: The antigen remains unidentified.

Study-level points and caveats: Clonal diversity may have been underestimated, and the donors were mostly white British, with more females than males.

Method: immunoSEQ multiplex PCR; TCRdb's copy keeps in-frame clones and lacks some. The sample carries over 100,000 clones, about nine tenths recorded once. V lost 2 bases to trimming and J lost 3 bases; unmatched junction nucleotides: 8. The CDR3 has 16 amino acids. Germline CDR1 is SGHTA and CDR2 is FQGNSA. The chain has TRBV7-2 and TRBJ2-7; 9 bases match TRBD1. The TCR originated in an adult in good health. Sequences were derived from peripheral blood, sampled on day 0 of AZD1222 vaccination. The CDR3 protein is CASSLMGTGPFYEQYF. CDR3 DNA: TGTGCCAGCAGCTTAATGGGGACAGGGCCCTTCTACGAGCAGTACTTC.